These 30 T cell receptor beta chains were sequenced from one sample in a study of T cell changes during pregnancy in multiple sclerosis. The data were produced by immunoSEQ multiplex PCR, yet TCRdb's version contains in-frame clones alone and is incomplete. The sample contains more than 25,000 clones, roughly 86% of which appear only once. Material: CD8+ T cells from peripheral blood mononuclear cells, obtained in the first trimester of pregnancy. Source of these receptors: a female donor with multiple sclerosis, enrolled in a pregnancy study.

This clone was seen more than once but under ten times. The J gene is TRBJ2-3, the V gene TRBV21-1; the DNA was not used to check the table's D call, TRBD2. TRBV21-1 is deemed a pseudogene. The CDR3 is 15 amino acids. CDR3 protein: CASSKTSGSTDTQYF. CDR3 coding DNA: TGTGCCAGCAGCAAGACTAGCGGGAGCACAGATACGCAGTATTTT.

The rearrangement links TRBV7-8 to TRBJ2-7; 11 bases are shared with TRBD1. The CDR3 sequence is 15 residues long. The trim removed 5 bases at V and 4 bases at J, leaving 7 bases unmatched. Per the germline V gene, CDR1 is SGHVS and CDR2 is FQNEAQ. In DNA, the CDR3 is TGTGCCAGCAGCCCATTCCGGGACAGGGGGTACGAGCAGTACTTC. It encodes CASSPFRDRGYEQYF.

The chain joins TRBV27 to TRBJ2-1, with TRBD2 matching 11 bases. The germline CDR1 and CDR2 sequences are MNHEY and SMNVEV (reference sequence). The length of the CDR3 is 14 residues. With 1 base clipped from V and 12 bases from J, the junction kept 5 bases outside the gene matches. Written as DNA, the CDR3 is TGTGCCAGCAGTTTATTAGCGGGGGGGGTAGGGCAGTTCTTC. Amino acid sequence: CASSLLAGGVGQFF.

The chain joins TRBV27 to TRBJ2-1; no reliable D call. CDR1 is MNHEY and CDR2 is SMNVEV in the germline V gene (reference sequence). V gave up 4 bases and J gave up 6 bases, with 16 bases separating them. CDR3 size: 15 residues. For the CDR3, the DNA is TGTGCCAGCAGTTCTCCCCGCATGAGTGGCAATGAGCAGTTCTTC. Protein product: CASSSPRMSGNEQFF.

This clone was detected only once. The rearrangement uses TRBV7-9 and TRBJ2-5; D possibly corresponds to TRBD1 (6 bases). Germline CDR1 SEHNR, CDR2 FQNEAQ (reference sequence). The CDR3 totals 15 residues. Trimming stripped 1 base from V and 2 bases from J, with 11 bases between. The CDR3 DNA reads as TGTGCCAGCAGCTTAGGCAGGGGACGGCAAGAGACCCAGTACTTC. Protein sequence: CASSLGRGRQETQYF.

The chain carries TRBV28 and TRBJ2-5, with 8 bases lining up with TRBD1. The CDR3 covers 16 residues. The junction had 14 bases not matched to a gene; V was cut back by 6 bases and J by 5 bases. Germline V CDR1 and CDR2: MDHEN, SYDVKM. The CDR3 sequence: CASRRHGGQDGETQYF. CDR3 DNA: TGTGCCAGCAGACGGCACGGGGGACAGGATGGGGAGACCCAGTACTTC. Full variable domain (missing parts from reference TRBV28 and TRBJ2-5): DVKVTQSSRYLVKRTGEKVFLECVQDMDHENMFWYRQDPGLGLRLIYFSYDVKMKEKGDIPEGYSVSREKKERFSLILESASTNQTSMYLCASRRHGGQDGETQYFGPGTRLLVL.

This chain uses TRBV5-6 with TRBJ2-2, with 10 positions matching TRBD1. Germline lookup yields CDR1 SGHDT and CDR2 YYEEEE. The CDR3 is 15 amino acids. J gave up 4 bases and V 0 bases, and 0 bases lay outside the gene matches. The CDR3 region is CASSLGTGGTGELFF. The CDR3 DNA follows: TGTGCCAGCAGCTTGGGGACAGGGGGCACCGGGGAGCTGTTTTTT.

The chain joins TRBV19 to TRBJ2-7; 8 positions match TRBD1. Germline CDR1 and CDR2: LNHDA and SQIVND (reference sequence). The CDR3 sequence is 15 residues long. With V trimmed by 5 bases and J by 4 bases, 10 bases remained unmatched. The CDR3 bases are TGTGCCAGTAGTCCTGGACAGGGAGGATTATACGAGCAGTACTTC. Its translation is CASSPGQGGLYEQYF.

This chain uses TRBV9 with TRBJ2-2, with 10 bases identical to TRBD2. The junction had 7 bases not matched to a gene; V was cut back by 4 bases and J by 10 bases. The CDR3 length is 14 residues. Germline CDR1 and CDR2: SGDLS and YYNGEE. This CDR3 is CASSSQRGGMELFF. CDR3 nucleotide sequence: TGTGCCAGCAGCTCCCAGCGGGGGGGCATGGAGCTGTTTTTT.

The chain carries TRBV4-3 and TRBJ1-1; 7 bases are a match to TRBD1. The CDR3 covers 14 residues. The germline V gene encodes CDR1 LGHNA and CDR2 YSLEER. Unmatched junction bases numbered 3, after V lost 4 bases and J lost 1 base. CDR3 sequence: CASSPGQKNTEAFF. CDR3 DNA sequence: TGCGCCAGCAGCCCGGGACAGAAGAACACTGAAGCTTTCTTT.

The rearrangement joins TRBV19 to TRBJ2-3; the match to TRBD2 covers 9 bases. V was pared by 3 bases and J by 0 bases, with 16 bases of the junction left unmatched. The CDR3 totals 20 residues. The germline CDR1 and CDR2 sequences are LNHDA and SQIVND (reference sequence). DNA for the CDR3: TGTGCCAGTAGTATTTCCCGACTTAGCGGGAGCTCGGCTAGCACAGATACGCAGTATTTT. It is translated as CASSISRLSGSSASTDTQYF.

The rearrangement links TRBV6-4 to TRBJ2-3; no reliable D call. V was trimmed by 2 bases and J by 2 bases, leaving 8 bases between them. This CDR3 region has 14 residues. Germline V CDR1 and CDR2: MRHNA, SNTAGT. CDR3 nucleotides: TGTGCCAGCAGTGACAGTTCAGACACAGATACGCAGTATTTT. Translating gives CASSDSSDTDTQYF.

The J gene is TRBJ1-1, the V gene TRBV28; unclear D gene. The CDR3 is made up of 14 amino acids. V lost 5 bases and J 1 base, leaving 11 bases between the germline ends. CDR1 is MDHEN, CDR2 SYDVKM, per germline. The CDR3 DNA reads TGTGCCAGCAGTCCCCTATCCGGGAACACTGAAGCTTTCTTT. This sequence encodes CASSPLSGNTEAFF.

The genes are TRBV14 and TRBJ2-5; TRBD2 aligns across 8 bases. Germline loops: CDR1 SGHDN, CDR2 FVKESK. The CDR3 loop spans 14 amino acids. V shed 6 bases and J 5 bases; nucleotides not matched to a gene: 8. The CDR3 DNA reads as TGTGCCAGCAGTCGGACTAGCTGGGCGGAGACCCAGTACTTC. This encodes CASSRTSWAETQYF.

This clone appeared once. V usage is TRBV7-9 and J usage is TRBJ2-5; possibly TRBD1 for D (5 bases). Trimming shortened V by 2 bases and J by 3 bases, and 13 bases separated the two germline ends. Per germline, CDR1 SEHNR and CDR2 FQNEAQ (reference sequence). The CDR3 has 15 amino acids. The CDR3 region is CASSLRGQGKETQYF. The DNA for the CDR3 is TGTGCCAGCAGCTTACGCGGTCAGGGCAAAGAGACCCAGTACTTC. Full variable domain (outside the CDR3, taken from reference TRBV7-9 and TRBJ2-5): DTGVSQNPRHKITKRGQNVTFRCDPISEHNRLYWYRQTLGQGPEFLTYFQNEAQLEKSRLLSDRFSAERPKGSFSTLEIQRTEQGDSAMYLCASSLRGQGKETQYFGPGTRLLVL.

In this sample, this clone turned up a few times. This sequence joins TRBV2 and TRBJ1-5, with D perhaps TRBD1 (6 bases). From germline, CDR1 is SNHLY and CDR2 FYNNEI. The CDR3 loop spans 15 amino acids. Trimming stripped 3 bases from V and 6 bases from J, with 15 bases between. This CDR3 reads CASSDGGSLFQPQHF. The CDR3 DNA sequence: TGTGCCAGCAGTGATGGGGGCAGCCTTTTTCAGCCCCAGCATTTT.

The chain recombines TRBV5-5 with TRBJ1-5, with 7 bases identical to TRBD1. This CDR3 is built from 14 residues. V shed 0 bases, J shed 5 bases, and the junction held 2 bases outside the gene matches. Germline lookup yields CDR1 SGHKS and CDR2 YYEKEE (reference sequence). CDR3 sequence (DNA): TGTGCCAGCAGCTTGGACAGGGGCTATCAGCCCCAGCATTTT. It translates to CASSLDRGYQPQHF.

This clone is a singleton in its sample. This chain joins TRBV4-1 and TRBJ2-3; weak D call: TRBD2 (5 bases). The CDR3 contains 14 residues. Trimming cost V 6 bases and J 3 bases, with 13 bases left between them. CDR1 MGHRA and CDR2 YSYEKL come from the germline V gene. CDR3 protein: CASSAGSVTDTQYF. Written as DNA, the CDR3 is TGCGCCAGCAGTGCGGGTTCGGTTACAGATACGCAGTATTTT.

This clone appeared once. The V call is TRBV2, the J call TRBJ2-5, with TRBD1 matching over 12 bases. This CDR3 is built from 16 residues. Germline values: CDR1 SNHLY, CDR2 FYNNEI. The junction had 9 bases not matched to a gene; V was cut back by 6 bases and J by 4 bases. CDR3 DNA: TGTGCCAGCAGGTCGACCCCGGGACAGGGGGCAGAGACCCAGTACTTC. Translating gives CASRSTPGQGAETQYF.

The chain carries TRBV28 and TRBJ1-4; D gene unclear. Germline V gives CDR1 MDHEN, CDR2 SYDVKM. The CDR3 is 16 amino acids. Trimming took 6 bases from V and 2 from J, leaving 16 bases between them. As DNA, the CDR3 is TGTGCCAGCAGCCTGAGAAAGGGAGGCACTAATGAAAAACTGTTTTTT. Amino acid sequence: CASSLRKGGTNEKLFF.

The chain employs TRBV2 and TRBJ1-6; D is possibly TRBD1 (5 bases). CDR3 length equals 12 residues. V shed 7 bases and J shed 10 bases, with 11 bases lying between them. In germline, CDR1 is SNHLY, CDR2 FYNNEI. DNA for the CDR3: TGTGCCAGCAAGGGGTTGGAGTCACCCCTCCACTTT. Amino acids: CASKGLESPLHF. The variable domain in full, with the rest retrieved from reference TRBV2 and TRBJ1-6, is EPEVTQTPSHQVTQMGQEVILRCVPISNHLYFYWYRQILGQKVEFLVSFYNNEISEKSEIFDDQFSVERPDGSNFTLKIRSTKLEDSAMYFCASKGLESPLHFGNGTRLTVT.

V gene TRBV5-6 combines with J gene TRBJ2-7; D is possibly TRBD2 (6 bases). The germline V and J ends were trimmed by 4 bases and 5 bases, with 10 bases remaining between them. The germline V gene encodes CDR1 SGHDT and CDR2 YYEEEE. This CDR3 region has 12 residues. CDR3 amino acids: CASSGRRHEQYF. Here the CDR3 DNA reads TGTGCCAGCAGCGGGAGGCGCCACGAGCAGTACTTC.

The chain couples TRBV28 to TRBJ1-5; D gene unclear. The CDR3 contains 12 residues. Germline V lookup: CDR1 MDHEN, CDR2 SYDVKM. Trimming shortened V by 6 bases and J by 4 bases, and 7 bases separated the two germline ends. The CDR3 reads CASRTPNQPQHF. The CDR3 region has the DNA TGTGCCAGCAGGACTCCGAATCAGCCCCAGCATTTT.

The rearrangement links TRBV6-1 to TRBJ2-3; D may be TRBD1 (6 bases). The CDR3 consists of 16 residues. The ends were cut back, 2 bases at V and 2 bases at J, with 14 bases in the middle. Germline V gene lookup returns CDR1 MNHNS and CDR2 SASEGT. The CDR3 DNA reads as TGTGCCAGCAGTGAATCCTCCAGGACAGACACAGATACGCAGTATTTT. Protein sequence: CASSESSRTDTDTQYF.

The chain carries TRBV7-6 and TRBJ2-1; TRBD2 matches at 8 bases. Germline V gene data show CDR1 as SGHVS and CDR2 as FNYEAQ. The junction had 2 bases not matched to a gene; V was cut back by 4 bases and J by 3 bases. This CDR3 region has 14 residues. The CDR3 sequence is CASSSSGSYNEQFF. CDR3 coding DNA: TGTGCCAGCAGCTCCAGCGGGAGCTACAATGAGCAGTTCTTC.

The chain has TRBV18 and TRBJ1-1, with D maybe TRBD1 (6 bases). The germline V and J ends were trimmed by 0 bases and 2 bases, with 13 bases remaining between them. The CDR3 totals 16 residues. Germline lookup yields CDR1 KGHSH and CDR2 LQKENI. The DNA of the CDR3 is TGTGCCAGCTCACCACCGAAGGGGGGGGGTAACACTGAAGCTTTCTTT. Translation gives CASSPPKGGGNTEAFF.

As DNA, the CDR3 is TGCGCCAGCAGCCAAGGGACTAGCGGAAATTACGAGCAGTACTTC. Amino acids: CASSQGTSGNYEQYF. The chain links TRBV4-3 to TRBJ2-7; 10 nucleotides match TRBD2. V lost 1 base and J lost 4; bases outside the gene matches: 4. Germline-derived CDR1 and CDR2 are LGHNA and YSLEER. The CDR3 has 15 residues.

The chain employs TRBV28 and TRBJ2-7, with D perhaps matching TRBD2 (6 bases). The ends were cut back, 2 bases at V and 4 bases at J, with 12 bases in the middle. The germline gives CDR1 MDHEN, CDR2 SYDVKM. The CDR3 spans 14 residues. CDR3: CASSLRLGGYEQYF. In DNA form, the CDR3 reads TGTGCCAGCAGTTTAAGACTAGGTGGATACGAGCAGTACTTC. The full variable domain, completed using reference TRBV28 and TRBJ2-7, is DVKVTQSSRYLVKRTGEKVFLECVQDMDHENMFWYRQDPGLGLRLIYFSYDVKMKEKGDIPEGYSVSREKKERFSLILESASTNQTSMYLCASSLRLGGYEQYFGPGTRLTVT.

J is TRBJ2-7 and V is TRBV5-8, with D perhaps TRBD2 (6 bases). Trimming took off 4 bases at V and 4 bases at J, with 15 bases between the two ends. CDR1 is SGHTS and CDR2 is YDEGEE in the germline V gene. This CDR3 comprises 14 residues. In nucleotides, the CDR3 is TGTGCCAGCAGCCGCCCGGACTATCCGTACGAGCAGTACTTC. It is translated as CASSRPDYPYEQYF.

CDR3 amino acids: CASSSGGGNQPQHF. CDR3 nucleotides: TGTGCCAGCAGTTCCGGGGGTGGAAATCAGCCCCAGCATTTT. The rearrangement links TRBV27 to TRBJ1-5, with D possibly TRBD1 on 5 matching bases. V shed 4 bases and J shed 4 bases, with 11 bases lying between them. Germline values: CDR1 MNHEY, CDR2 SMNVEV (reference sequence). CDR3 length equals 14 residues.